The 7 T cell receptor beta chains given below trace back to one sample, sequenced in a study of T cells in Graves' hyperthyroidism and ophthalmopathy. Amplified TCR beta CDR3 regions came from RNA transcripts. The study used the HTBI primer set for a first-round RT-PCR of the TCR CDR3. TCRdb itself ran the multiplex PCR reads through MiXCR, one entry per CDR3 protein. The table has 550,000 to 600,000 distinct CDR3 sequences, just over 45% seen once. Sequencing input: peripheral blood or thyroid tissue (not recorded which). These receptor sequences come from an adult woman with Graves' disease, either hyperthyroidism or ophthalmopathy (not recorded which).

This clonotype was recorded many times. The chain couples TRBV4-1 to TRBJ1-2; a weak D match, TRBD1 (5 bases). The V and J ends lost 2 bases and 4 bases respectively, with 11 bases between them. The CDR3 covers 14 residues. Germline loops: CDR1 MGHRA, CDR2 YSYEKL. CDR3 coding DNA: TGCGCCAGCAGCCAAACGTCGGGACCCTATGGCTACACCTTC. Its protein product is CASSQTSGPYGYTF.

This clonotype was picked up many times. CDR3 residues: CASSSVRTGASEAFF. DNA for the CDR3: TGTGCCAGCAGCTCGGTCCGGACAGGGGCGTCTGAAGCTTTCTTT. The chain links TRBV5-4 to TRBJ1-1; 9 nucleotides agree with TRBD1. The germline V gene has CDR1 SGHNT and CDR2 YYREEE (reference sequence). The trim removed 3 bases at V and 6 bases at J, leaving 9 bases unmatched. The CDR3 covers 15 residues.

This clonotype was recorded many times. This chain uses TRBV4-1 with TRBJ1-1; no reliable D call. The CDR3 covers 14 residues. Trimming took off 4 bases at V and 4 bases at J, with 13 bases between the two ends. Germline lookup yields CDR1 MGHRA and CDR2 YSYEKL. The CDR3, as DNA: TGCGCCAGCAGCCTCGGACCCTACCGCACTGAAGCTTTCTTT. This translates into CASSLGPYRTEAFF.

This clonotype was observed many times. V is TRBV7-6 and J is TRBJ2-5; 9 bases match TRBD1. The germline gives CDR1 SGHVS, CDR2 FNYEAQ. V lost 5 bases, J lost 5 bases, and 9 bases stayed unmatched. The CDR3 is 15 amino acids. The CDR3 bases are TGTGCCAGCAGCCCAACACAGGGGGCCTGGGAGACCCAGTACTTC. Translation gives CASSPTQGAWETQYF.

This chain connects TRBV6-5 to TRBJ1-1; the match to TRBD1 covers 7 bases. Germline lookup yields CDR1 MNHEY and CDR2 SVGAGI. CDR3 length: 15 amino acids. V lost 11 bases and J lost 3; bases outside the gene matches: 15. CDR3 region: CAAQHSDRADTEAFF. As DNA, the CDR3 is TGTGCCGCCCAGCACTCCGACAGGGCAGACACTGAAGCTTTCTTT.

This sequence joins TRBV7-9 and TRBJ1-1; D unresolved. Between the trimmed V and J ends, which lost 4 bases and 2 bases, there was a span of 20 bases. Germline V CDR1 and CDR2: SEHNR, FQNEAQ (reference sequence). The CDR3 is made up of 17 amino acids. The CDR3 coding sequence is TGTGCCAGCAGCTGGGGAGTTCCGTACGGGCCTAACACTGAAGCTTTCTTT. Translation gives CASSWGVPYGPNTEAFF.

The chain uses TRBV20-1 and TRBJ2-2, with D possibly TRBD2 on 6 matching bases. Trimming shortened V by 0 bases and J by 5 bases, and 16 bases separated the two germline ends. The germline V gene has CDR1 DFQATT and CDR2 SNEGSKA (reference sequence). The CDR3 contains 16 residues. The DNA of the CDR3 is TGCAGTGCTAGAGATGGGGAGCGGAGGGATACCGGGGAGCTGTTTTTT. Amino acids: CSARDGERRDTGELFF.